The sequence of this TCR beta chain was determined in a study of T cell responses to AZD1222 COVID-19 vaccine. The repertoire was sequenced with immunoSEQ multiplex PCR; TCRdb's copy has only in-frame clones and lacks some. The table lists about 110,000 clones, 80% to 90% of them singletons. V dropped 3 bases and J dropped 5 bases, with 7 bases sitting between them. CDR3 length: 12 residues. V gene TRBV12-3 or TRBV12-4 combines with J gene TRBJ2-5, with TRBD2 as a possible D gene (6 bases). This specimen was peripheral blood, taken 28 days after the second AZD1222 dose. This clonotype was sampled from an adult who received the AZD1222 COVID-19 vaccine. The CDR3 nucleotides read TGTGCCAGCAGTTTTGGGGGGGAGACCCAGTACTTC. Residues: CASSFGGETQYF.